This T cell receptor (beta chain) originates from a study of graft-versus-host responses after intestinal transplantation. As for the study in general: Transplant recipients had multivisceral, liver-intestinal, or isolated intestinal grafts. Recipients uniformly received anti-thymocyte globulin induction, followed by tacrolimus and steroids for 3 to 4 years.

Overall study findings and caveats: There were GvH clones found in recipient marrow, and some of them appeared first in ileum or blood.

Using immunoSEQ multiplex PCR, the repertoire was profiled, and TCRdb retains in-frame clones only, with some absent. In the table there are some 140,000 clones, roughly nine tenths of which are singletons. Points on this clone: Its target is unknown.

This clonotype was obtained from a human donor who received an intestinal transplant. The material was unstimulated CD4+ T cells sorted from spleen or lymph node cells, obtained before intestinal transplant.

The CDR3 loop is CASSLAGAASSTETQYF. The CDR3 DNA follows: TGTGCCAGCAGCTTGGCCGGCGCGGCTAGCTCGACAGAGACCCAGTACTTC. The chain recombines TRBV5-4 with TRBJ2-5; TRBD2 is a possible D gene (5 bases). Trimming shortened V by 0 bases and J by 4 bases, and 19 bases separated the two germline ends. The V gene's germline CDR1 is SGHNT and CDR2 YYREEE (reference sequence). CDR3 length: 17 residues.